The 7 T cell receptor beta chains given below trace back to one sample, sequenced in a study of beta chain features in type 1 diabetes. Findings and limits, study-wide: TCRB CDR3 length was moderately but significantly reduced in all four CD4+ subsets of Type 1 diabetes patients.

For these receptors, no antigen is known. The sequenced template was cDNA made from the entire isolated RNA. This table comes from immunoSEQ multiplex PCR, and its TCRdb copy is limited to in-frame clones, with some not included. The sample shows tens of thousands of clones, about 49% of them seen only once. Material: stem cell memory CD4+ T cells from blood. These receptors all come from a man in his thirties or forties with type 1 diabetes.

The V gene is TRBV5-6, the J gene TRBJ1-6; the D gene is possibly TRBD1 (6 bases). Germline CDR1 is SGHDT and CDR2 is YYEEEE. The CDR3 has 15 amino acids. V lost 2 bases and J 5 bases, leaving 11 bases between the germline ends. The chain's CDR3 is CASSFLDRNNSPLHF. The CDR3 nucleotides are TGTGCCAGCAGCTTCCTGGACAGAAATAATTCACCCCTCCACTTT.

This clone has only one observation. The chain is built from TRBV6-6 and TRBJ1-2; the match to TRBD1 covers 7 bases. Germline V gene sequence: CDR1 MNHNY, CDR2 SVGAGI (reference sequence). This CDR3 comprises 12 residues. J was trimmed by 4 bases and V by 6 bases; bases with no gene match: 2. DNA of the CDR3: TGTGCCAGCAGGGGACAGCCCTATGGCTACACCTTC. It translates to CASRGQPYGYTF.

The chain has TRBV7-9 and TRBJ2-7; 11 bases line up with TRBD2. This CDR3 is built from 14 residues. Germline loops: CDR1 SEHNR, CDR2 FQNEAQ (reference sequence). The ends lost 2 bases at V and 7 bases at J; junction bases unmatched: 4. CDR3 sequence: CASSLLGTSGEQYF. The DNA for the CDR3 is TGTGCCAGCAGCTTACTCGGGACTAGCGGAGAGCAGTACTTC.

This clone was seen a handful of times. V is TRBV29-1 and J is TRBJ2-5; 9 nucleotides align to TRBD2. V was clipped by 4 bases and J by 2 bases; unmatched bases: 5. The CDR3 has 14 residues. The germline V gene has CDR1 SQVTM and CDR2 ANQGSEA. The CDR3 loop is CSVGGLAGQETQYF. Here the CDR3 DNA reads TGCAGCGTTGGGGGCCTAGCGGGGCAAGAGACCCAGTACTTC.

The chain couples TRBV5-6 to TRBJ1-3, with TRBD1 matching 8 bases. The V gene end was trimmed by 1 base and the J gene end by 2 bases; junction bases not matched to a gene: 5. CDR1 is SGHDT and CDR2 is YYEEEE in the germline V gene. The CDR3 covers 16 residues. CDR3 coding DNA: TGTGCCAGCAGCTTGAGGGACAGGATTACTGGAAACACCATATATTTT. Its translation: CASSLRDRITGNTIYF.

The chain employs TRBV19 and TRBJ2-7; the D gene is possibly TRBD1 (6 bases). The V end lost 4 bases, the J end lost 7 bases, and 11 bases lay between the germline ends. The V gene's germline CDR1 is LNHDA and CDR2 SQIVND (reference sequence). This CDR3 region has 12 residues. The CDR3 bases are TGTGCCAGTAGTAACAGGGCTTTGGAGCAGTACTTC. It yields the protein CASSNRALEQYF.

Only a few counts were recorded for this clone. V is TRBV5-1 and J is TRBJ2-1, with a weak D call TRBD2 (6 bases). The CDR3 sequence is 16 residues long. Germline V gene data show CDR1 as SGHRS and CDR2 as YFSETQ. V gave up 0 bases and J gave up 0 bases, with 10 bases separating them. The CDR3 region is CASSLDSGSSYNEQFF. The DNA for the CDR3 is TGCGCCAGCAGCTTGGATAGCGGAAGCTCCTACAATGAGCAGTTCTTC.